Listed below are T cell receptor beta chains from one sample, sequenced in a study of immune evolution from preneoplasia to lung adenocarcinoma. TCRdb's table, derived via immunoSEQ multiplex PCR, lists solely in-frame clones and lacks some. The table lists some 5,500 clones, 70% to 80% of them singletons. The sample comprised FFPE lung adenocarcinoma in situ tissue. All receptors derive from a person between 60 and 79 years old with lung adenocarcinoma. CDR3s include the opening cysteine and the closing phenylalanine or tryptophan. The D gene is left open where the match is weak. Clone size appears in some rows only: once, few, many, or a class for an expanded clone.

J gene | CDR3 length | clone size | D gene | V gene | CDR3 DNA | CDR3 protein
TRBJ1-1 | 17 | NA | TRBD1 | TRBV29-1 | TGCAGCGGGATGGCGGGACAGGGGGCCCCATCGTTAGCGGAAGCTTTCTTT | CSGMAGQGAPSLAEAFF
TRBJ2-7 | 13 | few | NA | TRBV4-1 | TGCGCCAGCAGCCGTACCGTCGACTACGAGCAGTACTTC | CASSRTVDYEQYF
TRBJ2-3 | 14 | NA | TRBD1 | TRBV29-1 | TGCAGCACAACGGGGACAGCCGGCACAGATACGCAGTATTTT | CSTTGTAGTDTQYF
TRBJ1-1 | 15 | NA | NA | TRBV5-8 | TGTGCCAGCAGCCTAAACCGGGGCTGGGGCACTGAAGCTTTCTTT | CASSLNRGWGTEAFF
TRBJ2-7 | 11 | once | TRBD1 | TRBV20-1 | TGCAGTAACAGGGGGCACTACGAGCAGTACTTC | CSNRGHYEQYF
TRBJ2-7 | 15 | NA | NA | TRBV7-7 | TGTGCTAGCAGCTTAGCCCCAGGCTCTATAGAGAAGCAGTACTTC | CASSLAPGSIEKQYF
TRBJ1-1 | 13 | NA | NA | TRBV7-9 | TGTGCCAGCAGCAAAAGAACCGGGGGGGATGCTTTTTTT | CASSKRTGGDAFF
TRBJ1-6 | 13 | NA | NA | TRBV7-6 | TGTGCCAGCAGCTCAGTCGGGGGTTCACCCCTCCACTTT | CASSSVGGSPLHF
TRBJ2-4 | 14 | NA | NA | TRBV9 | TGTGCCAGCACCCCTGGGCTAGCCAAAAACATTCAGTACTTC | CASTPGLAKNIQYF
TRBJ1-1 | 19 | NA | TRBD1 | TRBV11-2 | TGTGCCAGCATAGTCGGACAGGGGTTCTTTGTCCGAATGAACACTGAAGCTTTCTTT | CASIVGQGFFVRMNTEAFF
TRBJ2-2 | 17 | NA | TRBD1 | TRBV5-8 | TGTGCCAGCAGCTTCGTGCCACCGGGACAGGGGACCGGGGAGCTGTTTTTT | CASSFVPPGQGTGELFF
TRBJ2-6 | 18 | few | TRBD1 | TRBV28 | TGTGCCAGCAGTCTGTCCAGGGGGCGCGGCTCTGGGGCCAACGTCCTGACTTTC | CASSLSRGRGSGANVLTF
TRBJ1-2 | 15 | NA | NA | TRBV9 | TGTGCCAGCAGCGTAGCTCCAGGATCCTCCTATGGCTACACCTTC | CASSVAPGSSYGYTF
TRBJ2-1 | 15 | medium-sized | NA | TRBV27 | TGTGCCAGCAGTTTGGGGGACTTCCGATACAATGAGCAGTTCTTC | CASSLGDFRYNEQFF
TRBJ2-5 | 16 | NA | NA | TRBV7-9 | TGTGCCAGCAGCCTTCTATCCCCAGGGAGTCAAGAGACCCAGTACTTC | CASSLLSPGSQETQYF
TRBJ1-5 | 14 | NA | TRBD1 | TRBV5-1 | TGCGCCAGCAGCGGAAGGACAGGGGATCAGCCCCAGCATTTT | CASSGRTGDQPQHF
TRBJ1-4 | 14 | once | NA | TRBV18 | TGTGCCAGCTCACCCCAGGGTGGCCATGAAAAACTGTTTTTT | CASSPQGGHEKLFF
TRBJ2-3 | 16 | NA | TRBD2 | TRBV9 | TGTGCCAGCAGCTCGGGACTAGCGGGCTTCACAGATACGCAGTATTTT | CASSSGLAGFTDTQYF
TRBJ1-2 | 16 | once | NA | TRBV7-2 | TGTGCCAGCAGCTTAGGGCAGGGGCGTCTTAACTATGGCTACACCTTC | CASSLGQGRLNYGYTF
TRBJ2-7 | 17 | few | TRBD1 | TRBV4-3 | TGCGCCAGCAGCCAAGATGGGGTAGGACAGGGGGCTCGGGAGCAGTACTTC | CASSQDGVGQGAREQYF
TRBJ2-2 | 19 | few | TRBD2 | TRBV4-1 | TGCGCCAGCAGCCAAGAGGTAGCGGGGCAGTTCGCGAACACCGGGGAGCTGTTTTTT | CASSQEVAGQFANTGELFF
TRBJ2-6 | 14 | NA | NA | TRBV9 | TGTGCCAGCAGCGCGTACACTGGGGCCAACGTCCTGACTTTC | CASSAYTGANVLTF
TRBJ1-2 | 15 | NA | NA | TRBV5-4 | TGTGCCATCTCGGGCTCCGCAGGGGTTAACTATGGCTACACCTTC | CAISGSAGVNYGYTF
TRBJ1-2 | 12 | NA | NA | TRBV16 | TGTGCCAGCAGCCAACAGGAGGATGGCTACACCTTC | CASSQQEDGYTF
TRBJ2-1 | 12 | few | TRBD2 | TRBV6-1 | TGTGCCAGCAAAGCGGGAGGGCTTGAGCAGTTCTTC | CASKAGGLEQFF
TRBJ2-5 | 12 | NA | NA | TRBV7-2 | TGTGCCAGCAGCCAATACACTGAGATCCAGTACTTC | CASSQYTEIQYF
TRBJ2-7 | 14 | NA | TRBD1 | TRBV7-2 | TGTGCCAGCAGCTCGAGACAGGGGGCTCGGGAGCAGTACTTC | CASSSRQGAREQYF
TRBJ2-7 | 14 | NA | TRBD1 | TRBV10-3 | TGTGCCATCAGTGAAGACAGGGGGGTGTACGAGCAGTACTTC | CAISEDRGVYEQYF
TRBJ2-1 | 13 | NA | NA | TRBV5-1 | TGCGCCAGCAGCTTTCAGGGATGGGATGAGCAGTTCTTC | CASSFQGWDEQFF
TRBJ2-3 | 12 | NA | NA | TRBV29-1 | TGCAGCGTTGTGGGCACCACAGATACGCAGTATTTT | CSVVGTTDTQYF
TRBJ1-5 | 13 | NA | NA | TRBV28 | TGTGCCAGCAGTTTATTCGGCAATCAGCCCCAGCATTTT | CASSLFGNQPQHF